These T cell receptor beta chains were read from a single sample in a study of PD-L1 blockade in urothelial cancer. Generated by immunoSEQ multiplex PCR, the TCRdb table keeps only in-frame clones and is missing some. This table holds 35,000 or so clones, approximately 82% found once. Source: PBMCs, taken around atezolizumab (anti-PD-L1) treatment. The receptors derive from a man aged 60-69 years with urothelial cancer. Each CDR3 is given with its conserved first and last residue. Each record gives: D gene, V gene, J gene, clone size, CDR3 protein, CDR3 DNA. D genes are given only for firm matches. Where a row states a size, it is once, few, many or the class of an expanded clone; other rows omit it.

d_call: .
v_call: TRBV7-2
j_call: TRBJ1-6
clone_size: once
cdr3_aa: CASSSTGFNSPLHF
cdr3_nt: TGTGCCAGCAGCTCAACAGGGTTCAATTCACCCCTCCACTTT

d_call: TRBD2
v_call: TRBV4-1
j_call: TRBJ2-1
clone_size: .
cdr3_aa: CASSQEGAGGSYNEQFF
cdr3_nt: TGCGCCAGCAGCCAAGAGGGCGCGGGAGGCTCCTACAATGAGCAGTTCTTC

d_call: TRBD1
v_call: TRBV7-2
j_call: TRBJ1-1
clone_size: .
cdr3_aa: CASSLQGLNTEAFF
cdr3_nt: TGTGCCAGCAGCCTACAGGGGCTGAACACTGAAGCTTTCTTT

d_call: TRBD1
v_call: TRBV7-2
j_call: TRBJ2-6
clone_size: .
cdr3_aa: CASSFRDRVAGANVLTF
cdr3_nt: TGTGCCAGCAGCTTTCGGGACAGGGTCGCTGGGGCCAACGTCCTGACTTTC

d_call: TRBD2
v_call: TRBV29-1
j_call: TRBJ2-3
clone_size: .
cdr3_aa: CSVDTLAFSTDTQYF
cdr3_nt: TGCAGCGTTGATACACTAGCGTTTAGCACAGATACGCAGTATTTT

d_call: TRBD1
v_call: TRBV15
j_call: TRBJ1-5
clone_size: .
cdr3_aa: CATSGQGGGNQPQHF
cdr3_nt: TGTGCCACCAGCGGACAGGGGGGGGGCAATCAGCCCCAGCATTTT

d_call: TRBD2
v_call: TRBV4-1
j_call: TRBJ2-7
clone_size: .
cdr3_aa: CASSQGFLTSGTYEQYF
cdr3_nt: TGCGCCAGCAGCCAAGGCTTCCTGACTAGCGGGACTTACGAGCAGTACTTC

d_call: TRBD1
v_call: TRBV29-1
j_call: TRBJ2-4
clone_size: few
cdr3_aa: CSVSPGTGGDIQYF
cdr3_nt: TGCAGCGTCTCACCCGGGACAGGGGGGGACATTCAGTACTTC

d_call: TRBD1
v_call: TRBV7-2
j_call: TRBJ2-5
clone_size: .
cdr3_aa: CASSLVGTGRETQYF
cdr3_nt: TGTGCCAGCAGCTTAGTCGGGACAGGGAGGGAGACCCAGTACTTC

d_call: .
v_call: TRBV28
j_call: TRBJ2-1
clone_size: .
cdr3_aa: CASRTLGGNEQFF
cdr3_nt: TGTGCCAGCAGGACGTTGGGGGGAAATGAGCAGTTCTTC

d_call: .
v_call: TRBV4-1
j_call: TRBJ2-2
clone_size: .
cdr3_aa: CASSPLVFANTGELFF
cdr3_nt: TGCGCCAGCAGCCCCCTAGTGTTCGCGAACACCGGGGAGCTGTTTTTT

d_call: .
v_call: TRBV6-1
j_call: TRBJ1-5
clone_size: .
cdr3_aa: CASKTGGQPQHF
cdr3_nt: TGTGCCAGCAAAACCGGAGGTCAGCCCCAGCATTTT

d_call: .
v_call: TRBV18
j_call: TRBJ2-5
clone_size: once
cdr3_aa: CASSLGLQETQYF
cdr3_nt: TGTGCCAGCTCACTAGGACTGCAAGAGACCCAGTACTTC

d_call: .
v_call: TRBV7-9
j_call: TRBJ2-7
clone_size: once
cdr3_aa: CASSLATWDEQYF
cdr3_nt: TGTGCCAGCAGCTTAGCGACTTGGGACGAGCAGTACTTC

d_call: .
v_call: TRBV7-6
j_call: TRBJ2-5
clone_size: .
cdr3_aa: CASSLALTSPEQETQYF
cdr3_nt: TGTGCCAGCAGCTTAGCGCTAACGAGCCCCGAACAAGAGACCCAGTACTTC

d_call: .
v_call: TRBV19
j_call: TRBJ2-7
clone_size: once
cdr3_aa: CASSITTGASYEQYF
cdr3_nt: TGTGCCAGTAGTATTACGACAGGCGCGTCCTACGAGCAGTACTTC

d_call: TRBD2
v_call: TRBV2
j_call: TRBJ2-5
clone_size: .
cdr3_aa: CASSLAGTGETQYF
cdr3_nt: TGTGCCAGCAGTCTAGCGGGGACGGGAGAGACCCAGTACTTC

d_call: TRBD1
v_call: TRBV5-1
j_call: TRBJ1-1
clone_size: .
cdr3_aa: CASRSGTVEAFF
cdr3_nt: TGCGCCAGCAGGAGTGGGACAGTCGAAGCTTTCTTT

d_call: .
v_call: TRBV19
j_call: TRBJ1-5
clone_size: .
cdr3_aa: CASTMVQGGDQPQHF
cdr3_nt: TGTGCCAGTACGATGGTACAAGGAGGGGATCAGCCCCAGCATTTT

d_call: .
v_call: TRBV7-8
j_call: TRBJ1-4
clone_size: .
cdr3_aa: CASSLLRDNEKLFF
cdr3_nt: TGTGCCAGCAGCTTACTCCGGGATAATGAAAAACTGTTTTTT

d_call: .
v_call: TRBV5-4
j_call: TRBJ2-2
clone_size: .
cdr3_aa: CASIATPTNTGELFF
cdr3_nt: TGTGCCAGCATCGCGACACCGACGAACACCGGGGAGCTGTTTTTT

d_call: TRBD2
v_call: TRBV5-1
j_call: TRBJ2-3
clone_size: .
cdr3_aa: CASSLGGTSGTDTQYF
cdr3_nt: TGCGCCAGCAGCTTGGGGGGGACTAGCGGCACAGATACGCAGTATTTT

d_call: .
v_call: TRBV27
j_call: TRBJ2-2
clone_size: medium-sized
cdr3_aa: CASSLVLEVNTGELFF
cdr3_nt: TGTGCCAGCAGTTTAGTTTTAGAGGTGAACACCGGGGAGCTGTTTTTT

d_call: TRBD2
v_call: TRBV5-1
j_call: TRBJ2-7
clone_size: .
cdr3_aa: CASSPGLAGENGEQYF
cdr3_nt: TGCGCCAGCAGCCCGGGACTAGCGGGAGAAAACGGCGAGCAGTACTTC

d_call: TRBD1
v_call: TRBV9
j_call: TRBJ2-1
clone_size: .
cdr3_aa: CASSAGTGVEQFF
cdr3_nt: TGTGCCAGCAGCGCGGGGACAGGTGTTGAGCAGTTCTTC

d_call: TRBD1
v_call: TRBV10-1
j_call: TRBJ2-7
clone_size: .
cdr3_aa: CASGQGAKEQYF
cdr3_nt: TGCGCCTCCGGACAGGGGGCAAAAGAGCAGTACTTC

d_call: TRBD2
v_call: TRBV10-2
j_call: TRBJ2-7
clone_size: .
cdr3_aa: CASSEPGYGRVGTNPYEQYF
cdr3_nt: TGCGCCAGCAGTGAACCGGGCTACGGGAGGGTGGGGACGAATCCCTACGAGCAGTACTTC